Each of the 30 T cell receptor beta chains below was sequenced from the same sample in a study of blood T cell repertoires in COVID-19. TCRdb's copy holds only in-frame clones and misses some; the assay was immunoSEQ multiplex PCR. This table has roughly 420,000 clones, approximately 90% appearing once. Sample: PBMCs or T cells enriched from blood (not recorded which). These receptors were collected from a woman between 25 and 40 years old with acute COVID-19.

The CDR3 nucleotides are TGTGCCAGCAGCTTTAGACTTACAGATACGCAGTATTTT. It yields the protein CASSFRLTDTQYF. The V gene is TRBV7-9, the J gene TRBJ2-3; D is unclear. Germline V gives CDR1 SEHNR, CDR2 FQNEAQ (reference sequence). V was trimmed by 3 bases and J by 3 bases, leaving 7 bases between them. This CDR3 is built from 13 residues.

The V and J genes are TRBV27 and TRBJ1-5; D might be TRBD1 (6 bases). The CDR3 totals 14 residues. Trimming cost V 8 bases and J 4 bases, with 15 bases left between them. Germline CDR1 is MNHEY and CDR2 is SMNVEV (reference sequence). The CDR3 nucleotides read TGTGCCAGCCGCCTACAGGGTAAGAATCAGCCCCAGCATTTT. Amino acids: CASRLQGKNQPQHF.

The V call is TRBV6-1, the J call TRBJ2-1; possibly TRBD2 for D (5 bases). Germline V gives CDR1 MNHNS, CDR2 SASEGT. This CDR3 is built from 14 residues. Trimming stripped 1 base from V and 9 bases from J, with 13 bases between. The CDR3: CASSEDARVREQFF. CDR3 coding DNA: TGTGCCAGCAGTGAAGACGCGAGGGTTCGTGAGCAGTTCTTC.

The V and J genes are TRBV6-5 and TRBJ2-5, with D perhaps TRBD2 (5 bases). In germline, CDR1 is MNHEY, CDR2 SVGAGI. This CDR3 has 12 residues. The ends were cut back, 6 bases at V and 4 bases at J, with 9 bases in the middle. CDR3: CASRRGRETQYF. As DNA, the CDR3 is TGTGCCAGCAGACGAGGGAGAGAGACCCAGTACTTC.

The chain links TRBV10-3 to TRBJ1-1, with 9 bases matching TRBD1. Germline CDR1 and CDR2: ENHRY and SYGVKD. CDR3 length equals 14 residues. V was clipped by 7 bases and J by 2 bases; unmatched bases: 5. CDR3 in amino acids: CAIKPDRGNTEAFF. The CDR3 nucleotides are TGTGCCATCAAACCGGACAGGGGCAACACTGAAGCTTTCTTT.

This clone has a single count. The rearrangement joins TRBV19 to TRBJ1-2; possible D gene TRBD1, 5 bases. The CDR3 spans 13 residues. CDR1 and CDR2 from the germline V gene are LNHDA and SQIVND (reference sequence). Between the trimmed V and J ends, which lost 2 bases and 5 bases, there was a span of 9 bases. CDR3 sequence reads: CASSILKGYGYTF. The CDR3 DNA reads as TGTGCCAGTAGTATATTGAAGGGGTATGGCTACACCTTC.

The chain has TRBV28 and TRBJ2-2; 9 bases map to TRBD1. The V segment lost 7 bases and the J segment 5 bases; nucleotides outside the gene matches: 11. Germline loops: CDR1 MDHEN, CDR2 SYDVKM. The CDR3 totals 16 residues. This chain's CDR3 is CASTPQGQGLTGELFF. For the CDR3, the DNA is TGTGCCAGCACCCCACAGGGACAGGGTTTAACCGGGGAGCTGTTTTTT. Drawing the rest from reference TRBV28 and TRBJ2-2, the complete variable domain is DVKVTQSSRYLVKRTGEKVFLECVQDMDHENMFWYRQDPGLGLRLIYFSYDVKMKEKGDIPEGYSVSREKKERFSLILESASTNQTSMYLCASTPQGQGLTGELFFGEGSRLTVL.

The chain carries TRBV7-2 and TRBJ1-4; no clear D gene. The CDR3 is 15 amino acids. Germline loops: CDR1 SGHTA, CDR2 FQGNSA. V was trimmed by 2 bases and J by 5 bases, leaving 12 bases between them. For the CDR3, the DNA is TGTGCCAGCAGCTTACTCCGAGGAGGCAATGAAAAACTGTTTTTT. It specifies CASSLLRGGNEKLFF.

The count of this clone is one. The genes are TRBV7-9 and TRBJ1-2; 11 bases are a match to TRBD1. The V segment lost 2 bases and the J segment 4 bases; nucleotides outside the gene matches: 15. Germline values: CDR1 SEHNR, CDR2 FQNEAQ (reference sequence). CDR3 length equals 19 residues. DNA of the CDR3: TGTGCCAGCAGCTTACCCCAGGGGACAGGGGGAACTCCTGGCTATGGCTACACCTTC. Amino acids: CASSLPQGTGGTPGYGYTF.

This clone was seen a handful of times. The rearrangement uses TRBV19 and TRBJ1-2, with TRBD1 matching over 10 bases. The CDR3 contains 17 residues. J gave up 4 bases and V 1 base, and 9 bases lay outside the gene matches. Germline V gene lookup returns CDR1 LNHDA and CDR2 SQIVND (reference sequence). CDR3 protein: CASSIAQGTGASYGYTF. DNA of the CDR3: TGTGCCAGTAGTATAGCCCAAGGGACAGGGGCCAGCTATGGCTACACCTTC. The full variable domain, its missing parts supplied by reference TRBV19 and TRBJ1-2, is DGGITQSPKYLFRKEGQNVTLSCEQNLNHDAMYWYRQDPGQGLRLIYYSQIVNDFQKGDIAEGYSVSREKKESFPLTVTSAQKNPTAFYLCASSIAQGTGASYGYTFGSGTRLTVV.

This chain joins TRBV5-1 and TRBJ2-1, with 8 bases lining up with TRBD2. Germline values: CDR1 SGHRS, CDR2 YFSETQ. The CDR3 is 17 residues long. V was clipped by 0 bases and J by 8 bases; unmatched bases: 13. The CDR3 bases are TGCGCCAGCAGCTTGGGACTCGCGGGGCCCGGGGGGGATGAGCAGTTCTTC. Translating gives CASSLGLAGPGGDEQFF.

The chain carries TRBV10-1 and TRBJ2-5; 12 bases line up with TRBD2. Looked up from germline, CDR1 is WNHNN and CDR2 is SYGVQD (reference sequence). V dropped 6 bases and J dropped 3; count of bases not matched to a gene: 14. This CDR3 has 18 residues. The DNA of the CDR3 is TGCGCCAGCAGCGATCTAGCGGGGGGGCTTGTCGGGGAAGAGACCCAGTACTTC. Translating gives CASSDLAGGLVGEETQYF.

The chain recombines TRBV7-9 with TRBJ2-2; 8 bases are a match to TRBD1. The CDR3 is 14 amino acids. Germline assignment: CDR1 SEHNR and CDR2 FQNEAQ (reference sequence). The CDR3 bases are TGTACCGTTAGGACAGGGTCGAACACCGGGGAGCTGTTTTTT. This codes for CTVRTGSNTGELFF.

This sequence joins TRBV3-1 (or the pseudogene TRBV3-2) and TRBJ2-2; D possibly corresponds to TRBD1 (5 bases). This CDR3 is 16 amino acids long. The V gene's germline CDR1 is LGHDT and CDR2 YNNKEL (reference sequence). Trimming removed 0 bases from V and 2 bases from J, with 10 bases in between. The CDR3 DNA is TGTGCCAGCAGCCAAGACCAGGGCTCTAACACCGGGGAGCTGTTTTTT. Protein sequence: CASSQDQGSNTGELFF.

The V call is TRBV30, the J call TRBJ2-5, with 7 nucleotides matching TRBD1. The length of the CDR3 is 16 residues. Germline V gives CDR1 GTSNPN, CDR2 SVGIG (reference sequence). Trimming at V came to 3 bases and at J to 7 bases, leaving 17 bases not matched to a gene. CDR3 in DNA: TGTGCCTGGAGGGTAACTCGGCCAGGGGGAAAGGTGACCCAGTACTTC. Protein sequence: CAWRVTRPGGKVTQYF. Full variable domain (remainder filled in from reference TRBV30 and TRBJ2-5): SQTIHQWPATLVQPVGSPLSLECTVEGTSNPNLYWYRQAAGRGLQLLFYSVGIGQISSEVPQNLSASRPQDRQFILSSKKLLLSDSGFYLCAWRVTRPGGKVTQYFGPGTRLLVL.

The rearrangement joins TRBV21-1 to TRBJ1-1; the D segment call TRBD1 is taken from the table without a DNA check. TRBV21-1 is annotated as a pseudogene. CDR3 length equals 14 residues. Written as DNA, the CDR3 is TGTGCCAGCACTTTAGGGACAGACAACACTGAAGCTTTCTTT. It encodes CASTLGTDNTEAFF.

This chain links TRBV7-9 with TRBJ2-5; D might be TRBD1 (6 bases). V lost 5 bases and J 1 base, leaving 11 bases between the germline ends. Per the germline V gene, CDR1 is SEHNR and CDR2 is FQNEAQ (reference sequence). The CDR3 sequence is 14 residues long. The CDR3 protein is CASSLGQFQETQYF. In DNA form, the CDR3 reads TGTGCCAGCAGCCTTGGACAGTTCCAAGAGACCCAGTACTTC.

This clone was counted once. V gene TRBV7-2 combines with J gene TRBJ2-1, with D perhaps matching TRBD2 (7 bases). The V gene's germline CDR1 is SGHTA and CDR2 FQGNSA. The length of the CDR3 is 15 residues. The ends were cut back, 3 bases at V and 8 bases at J, with 17 bases in the middle. This chain's CDR3 is CASSLGAGVGYEQFF. CDR3 nucleotides: TGTGCCAGCAGCTTGGGGGCGGGGGTTGGGTATGAGCAGTTCTTC.

The J gene is TRBJ2-6, the V gene TRBV5-5, with 7 bases aligning to TRBD1. Germline CDR1 reads SGHKS; CDR2 reads YYEKEE (reference sequence). The CDR3 has 15 amino acids. The J segment lost 4 bases and the V segment lost 5 bases, leaving 6 bases of the junction unmatched. CDR3 sequence (DNA): TGTGCCAGCAGTTCGACAGGGTCCGGGGCCAACGTCCTGACTTTC. This codes for CASSSTGSGANVLTF.

A few counts support this clone. This chain uses TRBV19 with TRBJ1-4; D is perhaps TRBD1 (5 bases). Trimming left V 1 base short and J 2 bases short, with 8 bases between. Germline V gene sequence: CDR1 LNHDA, CDR2 SQIVND (reference sequence). The CDR3 consists of 15 residues. CDR3 sequence: CASSIAGGTNEKLFF. The DNA of the CDR3 is TGTGCCAGTAGTATAGCGGGGGGTACTAATGAAAAACTGTTTTTT.

The chain uses TRBV7-2 and TRBJ1-5, with D perhaps TRBD1 (6 bases). CDR1 is SGHTA and CDR2 is FQGNSA in the germline V gene. The CDR3 consists of 14 residues. V was shortened by 5 bases and J by 3 bases, with 11 bases between the two germline ends. Here the CDR3 reads CASSDGQFNQPQHF. CDR3 nucleotide sequence: TGTGCCAGCAGCGACGGACAGTTCAATCAGCCCCAGCATTTT. Looking up the rest from reference TRBV7-2 and TRBJ1-5 gives the full variable domain: GAGVSQSPSNKVTEKGKDVELRCDPISGHTALYWYRQSLGQGLEFLIYFQGNSAPDKSGLPSDRFSAERTGGSVSTLTIQRTQQEDSAVYLCASSDGQFNQPQHFGDGTRLSIL.

The V and J genes are TRBV6-4 and TRBJ2-5, with 8 bases matching TRBD1. The junction had 5 bases not matched to a gene; V was cut back by 3 bases and J by 8 bases. The CDR3 is 13 residues long. Germline lookup yields CDR1 MRHNA and CDR2 SNTAGT. The CDR3 nucleotides read TGTGCCAGCAGTGATGACAGGGGTGGAACCCAGTACTTC. Its protein product is CASSDDRGGTQYF.

This sequence joins TRBV24-1 and TRBJ2-7; perhaps TRBD2 as D (5 bases). CDR1 is KGHDR and CDR2 is SFDVKD in the germline V gene. V dropped 5 bases and J dropped 2 bases, with 9 bases sitting between them. This CDR3 region has 13 residues. CDR3 nucleotide sequence: TGTGCCACCAGTGCTCGGGGTACCTACGAGCAGTACTTC. Translation: CATSARGTYEQYF.

This chain links TRBV2 with TRBJ1-2; 7 bases line up with TRBD1. From germline, CDR1 is SNHLY and CDR2 FYNNEI. This CDR3 comprises 13 residues. Trimming removed 6 bases from V and 3 bases from J; junction bases left unmatched: 4. CDR3 sequence (DNA): TGTGCCAGCAGAGCCGACAGGGACTATGGCTACACCTTC. Encoded protein: CASRADRDYGYTF.

The chain recombines TRBV6-1 with TRBJ2-3, with D unresolved. The CDR3 length is 16 residues. Trimming left V 1 base short and J 0 bases short, with 11 bases between. Germline V lookup: CDR1 MNHNS, CDR2 SASEGT. The DNA for the CDR3 is TGTGCCAGCAGTGAAGTCCCGGTCCTTAGCACAGATACGCAGTATTTT. It is translated as CASSEVPVLSTDTQYF.

This chain connects TRBV6-2 or TRBV6-3 to TRBJ1-2; D ambiguous. Germline assignment: CDR1 MNHEY and CDR2 SVGEGT. Trimming pared 6 bases from V and 4 bases from J, leaving 12 bases between. There are 13 residues in the CDR3. CDR3 in amino acids: CASSSYSLYGYTF. The CDR3 DNA reads TGTGCCAGCAGCTCCTACTCCCTCTATGGCTACACCTTC.

The chain employs TRBV27 and TRBJ2-2, with 7 bases fitting TRBD2. The V and J ends lost 2 bases and 6 bases, in that order; junction bases with no gene match: 18. The CDR3 has 19 amino acids. Looked up from germline, CDR1 is MNHEY and CDR2 is SMNVEV (reference sequence). The CDR3 spells CASSLGWRGRDDFPGELFF. In nucleotides, the CDR3 is TGTGCCAGCAGTTTAGGGTGGCGGGGGAGGGACGATTTTCCCGGGGAGCTGTTTTTT.

As concerns this clone: One end of the junction is discordant with germline, which a read error may explain. For the CDR3, the DNA is TGTGCCAGCAGCTTAACTGGGGCAGCCGACTTC. Translation: CASSLTGAADF. The rearrangement links TRBV7-9 to TRBJ2-7; weak D call: TRBD1 (5 bases). CDR1 SEHNR and CDR2 FQNEAQ come from the germline V gene (reference sequence). CDR3 size: 11 residues.

The chain carries TRBV10-2 and TRBJ2-3, with a weak D call TRBD1 (6 bases). Germline-derived CDR1 and CDR2 are WSHSY and SAAADI. CDR3 size: 17 residues. Trimming cost V 0 bases and J 3 bases, with 16 bases left between them. The CDR3 nucleotides read TGCGCCAGCAGTGAGTCGAGATACGAGGGGGTGACAGATACGCAGTATTTT. Translation gives CASSESRYEGVTDTQYF.

This sequence joins TRBV5-8 and TRBJ2-1; 8 bases map to TRBD1. The J segment lost 6 bases and the V segment lost 3 bases, leaving 14 bases of the junction unmatched. The CDR3 extends over 17 amino acids. CDR1 SGHTS and CDR2 YDEGEE come from the germline V gene. CDR3 region: CASSSMRGQEAPNEQFF. The CDR3 DNA is TGTGCCAGCAGCTCGATGAGGGGACAGGAGGCCCCCAATGAGCAGTTCTTC. The full variable domain, its missing parts supplied by reference TRBV5-8 and TRBJ2-1, is EAGVTQSPTHLIKTRGQQATLRCSPISGHTSVYWYQQALGLGLQFLLWYDEGEERNRGNFPPRFSGRQFPNYSSELNVNALELEDSALYLCASSSMRGQEAPNEQFFGPGTRLTVL.